This T cell receptor (beta chain) is drawn from a study of response to subunit inactivated influenza vaccine. A single record per CDR3 protein comes from TCRdb applying MiXCR to the RT-PCR reads. The table includes 550,000 to 800,000 distinct CDR3 sequences, 15% to 18% detected once. Study-level points and caveats: New T cells are recruited in small numbers by each seasonal influenza vaccination, according to the authors' suggestion.

A remark on this clonotype: The target antigen is unknown.

The source was PBMCs from blood, collected about 11 days after vaccination. This sequence was found in a man aged 45-65 years who received an inactivated influenza vaccine.

The CDR3 nucleotides read TGTGCCAGCAGTTACCGAGAGGGACAGGGTGGGGAAAAACTGTTTTTT. Protein sequence: CASSYREGQGGEKLFF. The rearrangement joins TRBV6-5 to TRBJ1-4; the match to TRBD1 covers 9 bases. J was trimmed by 8 bases and V by 2 bases; bases with no gene match: 9. The CDR3 extends over 16 amino acids. The germline V gene encodes CDR1 MNHEY and CDR2 SVGAGI.